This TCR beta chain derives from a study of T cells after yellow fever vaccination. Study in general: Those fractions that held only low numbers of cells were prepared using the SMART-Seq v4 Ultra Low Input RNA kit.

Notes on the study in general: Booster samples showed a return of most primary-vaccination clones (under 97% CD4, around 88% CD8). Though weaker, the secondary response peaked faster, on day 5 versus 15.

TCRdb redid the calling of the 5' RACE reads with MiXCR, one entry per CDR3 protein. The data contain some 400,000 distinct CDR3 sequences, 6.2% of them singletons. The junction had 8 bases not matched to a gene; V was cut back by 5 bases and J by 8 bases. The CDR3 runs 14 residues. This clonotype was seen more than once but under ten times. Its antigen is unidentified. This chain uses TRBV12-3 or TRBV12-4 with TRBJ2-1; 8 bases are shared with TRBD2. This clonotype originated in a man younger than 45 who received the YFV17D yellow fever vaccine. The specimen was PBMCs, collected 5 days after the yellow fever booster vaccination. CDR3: CASSLPGLVYEQFF. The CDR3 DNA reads TGTGCCAGCAGTCTCCCGGGACTAGTCTATGAGCAGTTCTTC.